The 14 T cell receptor beta chains given below trace back to one sample, sequenced in a study of shared clonotypes between healthy human individuals. The assay was immunoSEQ multiplex PCR, and TCRdb's table has in-frame clones only and misses some. The data show about 560,000 clones, around 76% seen once. Sequencing was performed on PBMCs. These receptors were collected from a woman in her thirties or forties in good health. Some clones in this sample may be carry-over from other donors' samples.

This clone turned up a few times. The chain recombines TRBV19 with TRBJ2-3; 10 positions match TRBD2. V shed 5 bases and J 5 bases; nucleotides not matched to a gene: 10. The CDR3 is 16 residues long. Germline loops: CDR1 LNHDA, CDR2 SQIVND (reference sequence). CDR3 protein: CASSYSGRRIRDTQYF. CDR3 in DNA: TGTGCCAGTAGTTATAGCGGGAGGCGTATACGAGATACGCAGTATTTT.

The rearrangement uses TRBV20-1 and TRBJ2-7; possibly TRBD2 for D (5 bases). V was pared by 5 bases and J by 3 bases, with 8 bases between. The CDR3 covers 11 residues. Germline V gene sequence: CDR1 DFQATT, CDR2 SNEGSKA (reference sequence). The CDR3 DNA follows: TGCAGTGCTCGGAGCGGCTACGAGCAGTACTTC. It is translated as CSARSGYEQYF.

The table lists this clone with many counts. Other DNA sequences in the sample encode the same CDR3. The chain joins TRBV9 to TRBJ2-7, with TRBD1 matching over 9 bases. V shed 0 bases, J shed 1 base, and the junction held 2 bases outside the gene matches. The CDR3 spans 15 residues. The germline gives CDR1 SGDLS, CDR2 YYNGEE. This chain's CDR3 is CASSVEGTGSYEQYF. CDR3 DNA sequence: TGTGCCAGCAGCGTAGAAGGGACAGGGTCCTACGAGCAGTACTTC. The full variable domain, its missing parts supplied by reference TRBV9 and TRBJ2-7, is DSGVTQTPKHLITATGQRVTLRCSPRSGDLSVYWYQQSLDQGLQFLIQYYNGEERAKGNILERFSAQQFPDLHSELNLSSLELGDSALYFCASSVEGTGSYEQYFGPGTRLTVT.

This chain links TRBV5-1 with TRBJ2-4, with D perhaps matching TRBD2 (5 bases). Germline CDR1 SGHRS, CDR2 YFSETQ. The CDR3 has 16 residues. Deletions cut 3 bases from V and 0 bases from J, with 13 bases between. For the CDR3, the DNA is TGCGCCAGCAGCTCAGACTTTCGGGAAGCCAAAAACATTCAGTACTTC. Its translation is CASSSDFREAKNIQYF.

V usage is TRBV10-2 and J usage is TRBJ2-1, with D hard to call. Germline CDR1 is WSHSY and CDR2 is SAAADI. V lost 0 bases and J lost 4, with 7 bases in between. The CDR3 runs 14 residues. The CDR3 loop is CASSESGLYNEQFF. CDR3 DNA sequence: TGCGCCAGCAGTGAGTCGGGTTTATACAATGAGCAGTTCTTC.

A note on this clone: A single base is all that separates this from a far larger clone, so a read error is likely. The rearrangement joins TRBV2 to TRBJ2-7, with a tentative D call TRBD2 (6 bases). The V and J ends lost 3 bases and 3 bases respectively, with 12 bases between them. Germline lookup yields CDR1 SNHLY and CDR2 FYNNEI. The CDR3 contains 14 residues. CDR3 nucleotides: TGTGCCAGCAGTGATCGACTGGGAGGCTACGAGCAGTACTTC. This translates into CASSDRLGGYEQYF.

V gene TRBV5-4 combines with J gene TRBJ2-7, with D perhaps given as TRBD1 or TRBD2 (5 bases each). The CDR3 covers 16 residues. V gave up 4 bases and J gave up 3 bases, with 20 bases separating them. In germline, CDR1 is SGHNT, CDR2 YYREEE (reference sequence). The CDR3 loop reads CASSPHRGGGGYEQYF. For the CDR3, the DNA is TGTGCCAGCAGCCCACACCGGGGCGGTGGGGGCTACGAGCAGTACTTC.

This chain links TRBV11-2 with TRBJ2-1, with 10 bases matching TRBD1. In germline, CDR1 is SGHAT, CDR2 FQNNGV. The CDR3 has 16 residues. Trimming removed 3 bases from V and 8 bases from J; junction bases left unmatched: 10. The CDR3 region has the DNA TGTGCCAGCAGCTTTGGCCCGGACAGGGGGGGCGATGAGCAGTTCTTC. As protein: CASSFGPDRGGDEQFF.

This chain uses TRBV7-3 with TRBJ2-1; D gene unclear. The CDR3 has 16 residues. Germline V gene sequence: CDR1 SGHTA, CDR2 FQGTGA. V gave up 3 bases and J gave up 0 bases, with 12 bases separating them. The CDR3 loop is CASSFNDRSSYNEQFF. The CDR3 DNA is TGTGCCAGCAGCTTTAACGACCGTAGCTCCTACAATGAGCAGTTCTTC.

This chain connects TRBV2 to TRBJ2-5; 10 bases fit TRBD2. Gene TRBJ2-7 matches the end of the DNA better, so the J call may be wrong. This CDR3 contains 12 residues. Germline V gene sequence: CDR1 SNHLY, CDR2 FYNNEI. The CDR3 nucleotides read TGTGCCACGGGACTAGCGCGATACGAGCAGTACTTC. Its translation: CATGLARYEQYF.

This clone occurred many times. The chain couples TRBV4-2 to TRBJ1-1, with 11 bases lining up with TRBD1. From germline, CDR1 is LGHNA and CDR2 YNFKEQ. CDR3 size: 18 residues. J gave up 0 bases and V 3 bases, and 9 bases lay outside the gene matches. The CDR3 protein is CASSQPGGTGGMNTEAFF. In DNA, the CDR3 is TGTGCCAGCAGCCAGCCGGGCGGGACAGGGGGGATGAACACTGAAGCTTTCTTT.

This chain uses TRBV2 with TRBJ2-1, with D perhaps TRBD1 or TRBD2 (5 bases each). V lost 6 bases, J lost 1 base, and 10 bases lay in between. Per germline, CDR1 SNHLY and CDR2 FYNNEI. The CDR3 contains 14 residues. For the CDR3, the DNA is TGTGCCAGCAGAGTGAGGGGTTCCTACAATGAGCAGTTCTTC. Amino acid sequence: CASRVRGSYNEQFF.

This clone was observed a single time. The chain has TRBV27 and TRBJ1-5; D remains unclear. CDR3 length equals 12 residues. V lost 3 bases to trimming and J lost 1 base, with 1 base between them. CDR1 is MNHEY and CDR2 is SMNVEV in the germline V gene (reference sequence). The CDR3 DNA follows: TGTGCCAGCAGTTTCAGCAATCAGCCCCAGCATTTT. Its protein is CASSFSNQPQHF.

This chain connects TRBV9 to TRBJ1-2; D may be TRBD1 (6 bases). The CDR3 is 14 amino acids. V lost 6 bases and J lost 1, with 13 bases in between. Looked up from germline, CDR1 is SGDLS and CDR2 is YYNGEE. This CDR3 reads CASTPGGGNYGYTF. The CDR3 DNA is TGTGCCAGCACGCCCGGAGGGGGTAACTATGGCTACACCTTC. Using reference TRBV9 and TRBJ1-2 for the parts outside the CDR3, the full variable domain is DSGVTQTPKHLITATGQRVTLRCSPRSGDLSVYWYQQSLDQGLQFLIQYYNGEERAKGNILERFSAQQFPDLHSELNLSSLELGDSALYFCASTPGGGNYGYTFGSGTRLTVV.